The entry that follows covers one T cell receptor (beta chain) sequence. Authors' methods: Estimates of nucleated cell counts were drawn from the amplification of reference gene primers. The method was immunoSEQ multiplex PCR; TCRdb's version includes in-frame clones alone and lacks a portion of them. V, J and clone size were drawn from that table, and D and trimming were deduced from the DNA. The sample lists fewer than 450,000 clones, about 87% occurring once. The sample originates from a study of blood T cell repertoires in COVID-19. Whole-study context: Sites in the United States, Italy and Spain provided acute and convalescent COVID-19 samples. T cells, B-cell-depleted T cells, or PBMCs provided the cDNA or gDNA that served as material.

The CDR3 is 13 amino acids. Trimming pared 6 bases from V and 5 bases from J, leaving 11 bases between. Germline assignment: CDR1 MRHNA and CDR2 SNTAGT. A Seattle source enrolled patients during active infection and followed them longitudinally. The sample consisted of peripheral blood. The TCR originated in a woman between 50 and 59 years old with COVID-19, enrolled during active disease. The genes are TRBV6-4 and TRBJ1-5; D is uncertain. In nucleotides, the CDR3 is TGTGCCAGCAGCCCAGAGGAGGATCAGCCCCAGCATTTT. Translated: CASSPEEDQPQHF.